This is a list of T cell receptor beta chains from one sample in a study of neurological immune-mediated disorders. TCRdb re-called the 5' RACE reads with MiXCR, one entry per CDR3 protein. The sample shows about 33,000 distinct CDR3 sequences, approximately 1.5% of them seen only once. Sequenced: PBMCs. These receptors were taken from a woman aged 30 to 39 with multiple sclerosis. Both conserved end residues are part of each CDR3. D genes are given only for firm matches. Clone size is shown for a subset of rows, as once, few, many or a class of expanded clone.

j_call v_call d_call clone_size cdr3_aa cdr3_nt
TRBJ1-2 TRBV12-3/TRBV12-4 TRBD1 many CASSRQGLGYTF TGTGCCAGCAGTCGACAGGGGCTTGGCTACACCTTC
TRBJ2-5 TRBV7-2 NA many CASSFPGPQETQYF TGTGCCAGCAGTTTTCCGGGACCCCAAGAGACCCAGTACTTC
TRBJ2-5 TRBV7-2 NA many CASSLNRLVGETQYF TGTGCCAGCAGCTTAAATAGGCTAGTTGGAGAGACCCAGTACTTC
TRBJ2-5 TRBV5-6 TRBD1 many CASSRRTGYALETQYF TGTGCCAGCAGCCGGCGGACAGGGTATGCGCTAGAGACCCAGTACTTC
TRBJ2-7 TRBV7-9 NA many CASSLASFRGEQYF TGTGCCAGCAGCTTAGCGTCGTTTAGGGGTGAGCAGTACTTC
TRBJ2-2 TRBV9 NA many CASSVEGELFF TGTGCCAGCAGCGTAGAGGGGGAGCTGTTTTTT
TRBJ2-3 TRBV7-2 TRBD2 many CASSLGWASGGTDTQYF TGTGCCAGCAGCTTGGGCTGGGCTAGCGGGGGGACAGATACGCAGTATTTT
TRBJ1-1 TRBV6-5 NA many CASRQLSTPRRNTEAFF TGTGCCAGCAGACAGCTATCGACGCCTCGGAGGAACACTGAAGCTTTCTTT
TRBJ2-7 TRBV20-1 NA many CSANLRGRVYEQYF TGCAGTGCTAATCTCCGGGGGCGAGTTTACGAGCAGTACTTC
TRBJ2-3 TRBV5-1 NA many CASSLDSPGQYF TGCGCCAGCAGCTTGGACTCTCCGGGGCAGTATTTT
TRBJ1-2 TRBV20-1 NA many CSASWRSGYTF TGCAGTGCTAGTTGGAGGAGTGGCTACACCTTC
TRBJ1-3 TRBV4-2 NA many CASSAASAGLGNTIYF TGTGCCAGCAGTGCGGCCTCAGCGGGACTTGGAAACACCATATATTTT
TRBJ1-4 TRBV12-3/TRBV12-4 NA many CASSLDKKLFF TGTGCCAGCAGTTTAGATAAAAAACTGTTTTTT
TRBJ2-7 TRBV7-6 NA many CASSPRYRIGEQYF TGTGCCAGCAGCCCTCGATATAGGATTGGAGAGCAGTACTTC
TRBJ1-1 TRBV6-5 NA many CASSPGSNTEAFF TGTGCCAGCAGCCCAGGGTCGAACACTGAAGCTTTCTTT
TRBJ2-4 TRBV2 TRBD2 many CASRFGRLSGGDGNIQYF TGTGCCAGCAGGTTTGGGAGATTAAGCGGGGGGGATGGAAACATTCAGTACTTC
TRBJ1-2 TRBV4-1 NA NA CASSSTEGEAYGYTF TGCGCCAGCAGTTCGACGGAGGGGGAGGCCTATGGCTACACCTTC
TRBJ2-7 TRBV4-3 NA many CASSQVIGASYEQYF TGCGCCAGCAGCCAAGTTATCGGGGCCTCCTACGAGCAGTACTTC
TRBJ1-1 TRBV2 NA many CASTEGNRVTEAFF TGTGCCAGCACGGAAGGCAACCGGGTCACTGAAGCTTTCTTT
TRBJ2-1 TRBV29-1 TRBD1 many CSVEGQGGYNEQFF TGCAGCGTTGAGGGACAGGGCGGCTACAATGAGCAGTTCTTC
TRBJ2-3 TRBV9 NA many CASSAALIRDTQYF TGTGCCAGCAGCGCAGCCCTGATTAGGGATACGCAGTATTTT
TRBJ2-5 TRBV11-3 TRBD1 many CASSSTGAQETQYF TGTGCCAGCAGCTCGACAGGGGCCCAAGAGACCCAGTACTTC
TRBJ2-1 TRBV20-1 TRBD2 many CSARRAGAHNEQFF TGCAGTGCTAGACGAGCGGGGGCCCACAATGAGCAGTTCTTC
TRBJ2-3 TRBV4-3 TRBD2 many CASSQDRLRGDRTDTQYF TGCGCCAGCAGCCAAGACCGACTGCGGGGGGACCGCACAGATACGCAGTATTTT
TRBJ1-1 TRBV10-2 TRBD1 many CASRRTGHTEAFF TGCGCCAGCAGGAGGACAGGGCACACTGAAGCTTTCTTT